This entry lists 9 T cell receptor beta chains sequenced from one sample in a study of T cell repertoires in cytomegalovirus infection (dated by TCRdb to about 2019). Antigens for these TCRs are unknown. This sample was sequenced with an Illumina HiSeq 1500. TCRdb applied fastp at Q25 and MiXCR to the public reads, then kept only in-frame beta chains. Every entry covers one CDR3 protein and lists the most common genes and DNA from its rows. Recorded for this sample are under 150,000 distinct CDR3 sequences; about 33% of them occurred a single time. The top ten constitute roughly 40% of the sample. In the paper's terms, the treatment or condition label means: in vitro stimulation with specific CMV peptide epitopes to enrich CMV-specific T cells. The source material was CD8+ T cells from cultured PBMCs, sampled from culture after CMV antigen stimulation. Receptor source: a human donor in good health (CMV status not recorded). Some clones in this sample may be carry-over from other donors' samples.

V usage is TRBV9 and J usage is TRBJ2-5; D call uncertain. Germline V gene data show CDR1 as SGDLS and CDR2 as YYNGEE. V dropped 4 bases and J dropped 5 bases, with 15 bases sitting between them. The CDR3 has 14 residues. CDR3 region: CASSYADGAETQYF. CDR3 coding DNA: TGTGCCAGCAGCTACGCTGATGGTGCGGAGACCCAGTACTTC.

This clonotype appeared many times. J is TRBJ2-1 and V is TRBV19; TRBD2 aligns across 9 bases. CDR1 LNHDA and CDR2 SQIVND come from the germline V gene (reference sequence). The junction had 4 bases not matched to a gene; V was cut back by 0 bases and J by 4 bases. CDR3 size: 16 residues. In nucleotides, the CDR3 is TGTGCCAGTAGTATAGAGGTAGCGGGGGCTTACAATGAGCAGTTCTTC. The encoded protein is CASSIEVAGAYNEQFF. Complete variable domain (other parts from reference TRBV19 and TRBJ2-1): DGGITQSPKYLFRKEGQNVTLSCEQNLNHDAMYWYRQDPGQGLRLIYYSQIVNDFQKGDIAEGYSVSREKKESFPLTVTSAQKNPTAFYLCASSIEVAGAYNEQFFGPGTRLTVL.

J is TRBJ1-6 and V is TRBV2, with 12 bases fitting TRBD1. The length of the CDR3 is 17 residues. Germline V lookup: CDR1 SNHLY, CDR2 FYNNEI. Trimming at V came to 1 base and at J to 8 bases, leaving 6 bases not matched to a gene. CDR3 DNA sequence: TGTGCCAGCAGTGAAGATGGGGGACAGGGGGCTTATTCACCCCTCCACTTT. This sequence encodes CASSEDGGQGAYSPLHF.

A single count supports this clonotype. The J gene is TRBJ2-7, the V gene TRBV6-1, with 9 bases fitting TRBD2. V lost 5 bases and J lost 4; bases outside the gene matches: 6. This CDR3 region has 14 residues. Germline CDR1 reads MNHNS; CDR2 reads SASEGT. The CDR3 sequence is CASSSSSGEYEQYF. The CDR3 nucleotides are TGTGCCAGCAGTTCTTCTAGCGGGGAGTACGAGCAGTACTTC.

The sample holds many counts of this clonotype. This chain joins TRBV7-9 and TRBJ1-1, with D possibly matching TRBD1 (5 bases). Per germline, CDR1 SEHNR and CDR2 FQNEAQ (reference sequence). With 1 base removed from V and 8 bases from J, the gap between germline ends came to 11 bases. This CDR3 contains 13 residues. CDR3 sequence: CASSLEAGDEAFF. The CDR3 nucleotides read TGTGCCAGCAGCTTAGAGGCGGGGGACGAAGCTTTCTTT.

V is TRBV27 and J is TRBJ1-5; D ambiguous. Between the trimmed V and J ends, which lost 2 bases and 7 bases, there was a span of 9 bases. Germline CDR1 is MNHEY and CDR2 is SMNVEV (reference sequence). The CDR3 sequence is 13 residues long. CDR3 DNA sequence: TGTGCCAGCAGTTTAGACGTGGGACAGCCCCAGCATTTT. The encoded protein is CASSLDVGQPQHF.

This clonotype was detected only a few times. V is TRBV6-2 or TRBV6-3 and J is TRBJ2-3; 11 bases map to TRBD2. V lost 0 bases, J lost 2 bases, and 7 bases stayed unmatched. CDR1 MNHEY and CDR2 SVGEGT come from the germline V gene. This CDR3 is 18 amino acids long. Written as DNA, the CDR3 is TGTGCCAGCAGTTACTCTCTAGCGGGGGGCTCTTTCACAGATACGCAGTATTTT. Translated, it gives CASSYSLAGGSFTDTQYF.

This clonotype has more than one count but fewer than ten. The rearrangement links TRBV29-1 to TRBJ2-7, with D maybe TRBD1 (6 bases). Trimming pared 4 bases from V and 6 bases from J, leaving 10 bases between. The germline V gene encodes CDR1 SQVTM and CDR2 ANQGSEA. This CDR3 is 11 amino acids long. CDR3 sequence: CSVGGQFEQYF. CDR3 nucleotides: TGCAGCGTTGGTGGACAGTTCGAGCAGTACTTC.

About this clonotype itself: A single base separates this from a much larger clone, so it may be a read error. The chain links TRBV7-1 to TRBJ2-7, with D perhaps TRBD2 (7 bases). TRBV7-1 is given ORF status, its function remaining uncertain. This CDR3 comprises 16 residues. CDR3 bases: TGTGCCAGCAGCCCCTCGGAGGGGGGGGGTTCCTACGAGCAGTCCTTC. This encodes CASSPSEGGGSYEQSF.